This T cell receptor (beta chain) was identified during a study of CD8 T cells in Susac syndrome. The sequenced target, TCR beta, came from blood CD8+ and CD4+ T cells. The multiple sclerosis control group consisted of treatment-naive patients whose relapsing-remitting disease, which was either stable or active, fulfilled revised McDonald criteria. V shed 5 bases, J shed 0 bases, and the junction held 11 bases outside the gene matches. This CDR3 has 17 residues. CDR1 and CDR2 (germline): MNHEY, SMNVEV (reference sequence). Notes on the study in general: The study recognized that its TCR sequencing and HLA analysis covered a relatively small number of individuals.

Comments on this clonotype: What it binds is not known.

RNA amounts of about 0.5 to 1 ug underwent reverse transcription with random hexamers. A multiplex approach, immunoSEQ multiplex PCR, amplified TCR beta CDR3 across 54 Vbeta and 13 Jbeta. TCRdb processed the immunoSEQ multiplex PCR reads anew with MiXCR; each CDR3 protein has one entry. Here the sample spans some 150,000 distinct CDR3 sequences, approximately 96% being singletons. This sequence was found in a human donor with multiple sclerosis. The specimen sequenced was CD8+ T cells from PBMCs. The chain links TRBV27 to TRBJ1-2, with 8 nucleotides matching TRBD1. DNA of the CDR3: TGTGCCAGCAGTCCAGATCTGGGACAGGCTGCTAACTATGGCTACACCTTC. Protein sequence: CASSPDLGQAANYGYTF.